The 32 T cell receptor beta chains given below trace back to one sample, sequenced in a study of blood T cell repertoires in COVID-19. Data came from immunoSEQ multiplex PCR; TCRdb stores just in-frame clones and leaves some out. This table has under 450,000 clones, approximately 87% appearing once. The sequencing sample was made of PBMCs or T cells enriched from blood (not recorded which). The receptors were gathered from a young man who had recovered from COVID-19.

This clone has a handful of counts. This chain joins TRBV15 and TRBJ1-2; a possible D gene is TRBD1 (5 bases). The CDR3 is 13 residues long. Germline V lookup: CDR1 LNHNV, CDR2 YYDKDF (reference sequence). Trimming removed 5 bases at V and 7 bases at J, with 14 bases between. Here the CDR3 DNA reads TGTGCCACCAGCCGTGCGGGGCTGGGTGGCTACACCTTC. It encodes CATSRAGLGGYTF.

The chain employs TRBV2 and TRBJ1-5; maybe TRBD1 (5 bases). Germline values: CDR1 SNHLY, CDR2 FYNNEI. V was pared by 7 bases and J by 4 bases, with 20 bases between. The CDR3 has 16 residues. CDR3 DNA: TGTGCCAGCACAACCTCGCCGGGGGATGGGAATCAGCCCCAGCATTTT. It translates to CASTTSPGDGNQPQHF. The whole variable domain, remainder taken from reference TRBV2 and TRBJ1-5, is EPEVTQTPSHQVTQMGQEVILRCVPISNHLYFYWYRQILGQKVEFLVSFYNNEISEKSEIFDDQFSVERPDGSNFTLKIRSTKLEDSAMYFCASTTSPGDGNQPQHFGDGTRLSIL.

In its sample, this clone was seen once. The J gene is TRBJ2-5, the V gene TRBV15; D unresolved. Germline CDR1 and CDR2: LNHNV and YYDKDF (reference sequence). V gave up 0 bases and J gave up 0 bases, with 8 bases separating them. This CDR3 region has 15 residues. The DNA for the CDR3 is TGTGCCACCAGCAGAGATGAACTATACCAAGAGACCCAGTACTTC. This sequence encodes CATSRDELYQETQYF.

The chain is built from TRBV18 and TRBJ1-4; 7 bases fit TRBD1. The CDR3 spans 14 residues. J lost 5 bases, V lost 3 bases, and 3 bases had no gene match. Germline assignment: CDR1 KGHSH and CDR2 LQKENI. The CDR3: CASSPLQGNEKLFF. In nucleotides, the CDR3 is TGTGCCAGCTCACCTTTACAGGGGAATGAAAAACTGTTTTTT.

This clone was recorded once. The genes are TRBV3-1 (or the pseudogene TRBV3-2) and TRBJ1-4, with no clear D. Germline CDR1 is LGHDT and CDR2 is YNNKEL (reference sequence). V shed 4 bases and J shed 7 bases, with 16 bases lying between them. This CDR3 comprises 15 residues. The CDR3 protein is CASSLTERGTEKLFF. The CDR3 DNA follows: TGTGCCAGCAGCCTGACGGAACGGGGTACTGAAAAACTGTTTTTT.

The chain employs TRBV12-2 and TRBJ1-2; TRBD1 was called by the table and not checked on the DNA. TRBV12-2 is deemed a pseudogene. The CDR3 is made up of 17 amino acids. This CDR3 reads CASRLAPEEDSNYGYTF. CDR3 DNA sequence: TGTGCAAGTCGCTTAGCTCCAGAAGAGGACAGTAACTATGGCTACACCTTC.

The chain is built from TRBV4-2 and TRBJ1-4; TRBD1 agrees at 9 bases. In germline, CDR1 is LGHNA, CDR2 YNFKEQ. J gave up 0 bases and V 5 bases, and 7 bases lay outside the gene matches. The CDR3 length is 17 residues. CDR3 protein: CASSSGTGIPTNEKLFF. In nucleotides, the CDR3 is TGTGCCAGCAGCTCCGGGACAGGGATACCAACTAATGAAAAACTGTTTTTT.

The chain carries TRBV4-1 and TRBJ2-7; 12 bases agree with TRBD2. The CDR3 length is 16 residues. The germline CDR1 and CDR2 sequences are MGHRA and YSYEKL. The junction had 4 bases not matched to a gene; V was cut back by 2 bases and J by 2 bases. The CDR3: CASSQTSGGRAYEQYF. The CDR3 DNA is TGCGCCAGCAGCCAAACTAGCGGGGGGAGGGCCTACGAGCAGTACTTC.

The chain carries TRBV3-1 (or the pseudogene TRBV3-2) and TRBJ2-5; D perhaps matches TRBD2 (6 bases). Trimming took off 0 bases at V and 1 base at J, with 9 bases between the two ends. CDR3 length: 15 amino acids. Per the germline V gene, CDR1 is LGHDT and CDR2 is YNNKEL (reference sequence). The CDR3 spells CASSQDMGGQETQYF. CDR3 sequence (DNA): TGTGCCAGCAGCCAAGATATGGGGGGCCAAGAGACCCAGTACTTC.

The rearrangement uses TRBV19 and TRBJ1-5; no reliable D call. This CDR3 has 13 amino acids. Trimming removed 3 bases from V and 9 bases from J, with 12 bases in between. Germline values: CDR1 LNHDA, CDR2 SQIVND (reference sequence). DNA for the CDR3: TGTGCCAGTAGTATTGATACCGGTGCGCCCCAGCATTTT. This encodes CASSIDTGAPQHF.

This chain joins TRBV18 and TRBJ1-2, with 7 bases lining up with TRBD1. J lost 4 bases, V lost 1 base, and 12 bases had no gene match. The CDR3 length is 17 residues. Germline V lookup: CDR1 KGHSH, CDR2 LQKENI. The CDR3 DNA is TGTGCCAGCTCACCACAGGGACAGCCAAACAGACCCTATGGCTACACCTTC. Translated: CASSPQGQPNRPYGYTF.

This clone was seen more than once but under ten times. The chain combines TRBV4-1 with TRBJ1-2, with 8 nucleotides matching TRBD1. Germline V gene lookup returns CDR1 MGHRA and CDR2 YSYEKL. CDR3 length: 20 residues. V lost 0 bases to trimming and J lost 0 bases; unmatched junction nucleotides: 15. The CDR3 DNA reads as TGCGCCAGCAGCCAAGAGAGGGGAGGAGGACAGGGTTTTTCTAACTATGGCTACACCTTC. It yields the protein CASSQERGGGQGFSNYGYTF.

V gene TRBV9 combines with J gene TRBJ1-4; tentative D call: TRBD1 (6 bases). The CDR3 has 15 residues. The germline gives CDR1 SGDLS, CDR2 YYNGEE. Trimming took 0 bases from V and 7 from J, leaving 13 bases between them. CDR3 DNA: TGTGCCAGCAGCGTAGTATCGGGGGGCGTTGAAAAACTGTTTTTT. Its translation is CASSVVSGGVEKLFF.

V is TRBV5-4 and J is TRBJ1-2; 7 bases align to TRBD1. V lost 3 bases, J lost 5 bases, and 13 bases stayed unmatched. Germline assignment: CDR1 SGHNT and CDR2 YYREEE (reference sequence). The CDR3 spans 16 residues. The CDR3 loop is CASSSGGQVWSYGYTF. The CDR3 nucleotides read TGTGCCAGCAGCTCAGGGGGGCAGGTTTGGAGTTATGGCTACACCTTC. Combining the CDR3 with reference TRBV5-4 and TRBJ1-2 gives the whole variable domain ETGVTQSPTHLIKTRGQQVTLRCSSQSGHNTVSWYQQALGQGPQFIFQYYREEENGRGNFPPRFSGLQFPNYSSELNVNALELDDSALYLCASSSGGQVWSYGYTFGSGTRLTVV.

V usage is TRBV11-2 and J usage is TRBJ1-1, with no clear D. The CDR3 contains 15 residues. Germline CDR1 is SGHAT and CDR2 is FQNNGV. V was clipped by 6 bases and J by 1 base, with 15 bases between them. The CDR3 region has the DNA TGTGCCAGCAGTTCTATCCCGGGAGGGAACACTGAAGCTTTCTTT. It codes for CASSSIPGGNTEAFF.

The rearrangement links TRBV4-2 to TRBJ1-3; TRBD1 matches at 9 bases. This CDR3 contains 16 residues. Germline V gene data show CDR1 as LGHNA and CDR2 as YNFKEQ. V was pared by 2 bases and J by 4 bases, with 6 bases of the junction left unmatched. CDR3 nucleotide sequence: TGTGCCAGCAGCCAATTTTCCGGGACAGGGGGAAACACCATATATTTT. It codes for CASSQFSGTGGNTIYF.

CDR3: CASSSTAYSNQPQHF. The CDR3 region has the DNA TGTGCCAGCAGTTCGACAGCATATAGCAATCAGCCCCAGCATTTT. This chain joins TRBV27 and TRBJ1-5; possible D gene TRBD1, 5 bases. From germline, CDR1 is MNHEY and CDR2 SMNVEV (reference sequence). V shed 4 bases and J shed 0 bases, with 10 bases lying between them. The CDR3 has 15 amino acids.

The chain employs TRBV6-2 or TRBV6-3 and TRBJ2-2, with no clear D. From germline, CDR1 is MNHEY and CDR2 SVGEGT. CDR3 length: 15 residues. V gave up 0 bases and J gave up 3 bases, with 8 bases separating them. As DNA, the CDR3 is TGTGCCAGCAGTTACTCGACTGGGTACACCGGGGAGCTGTTTTTT. This translates into CASSYSTGYTGELFF.

This sequence joins TRBV2 and TRBJ1-5; 8 positions match TRBD1. The germline V gene encodes CDR1 SNHLY and CDR2 FYNNEI. There are 14 residues in the CDR3. The V gene end was trimmed by 5 bases and the J gene end by 3 bases; junction bases not matched to a gene: 3. The CDR3 sequence: CASSRTGFNQPQHF. In nucleotides, the CDR3 is TGTGCCAGCAGTAGGACAGGGTTCAATCAGCCCCAGCATTTT. The full variable domain, completed using reference TRBV2 and TRBJ1-5, is EPEVTQTPSHQVTQMGQEVILRCVPISNHLYFYWYRQILGQKVEFLVSFYNNEISEKSEIFDDQFSVERPDGSNFTLKIRSTKLEDSAMYFCASSRTGFNQPQHFGDGTRLSIL.

This chain uses TRBV6-2 or TRBV6-3 with TRBJ2-7; no firm D call. Germline V gene sequence: CDR1 MNHEY, CDR2 SVGEGT. V was pared by 3 bases and J by 5 bases, with 5 bases between. The length of the CDR3 is 11 residues. The CDR3 protein is CASSYQDEQYF. In DNA form, the CDR3 reads TGTGCCAGCAGTTATCAGGACGAGCAGTACTTC.

The chain has TRBV30 and TRBJ1-5; 8 positions match TRBD1. Trimming removed 2 bases from V and 2 bases from J; junction bases left unmatched: 2. The CDR3 totals 14 residues. Germline V lookup: CDR1 GTSNPN, CDR2 SVGIG (reference sequence). For the CDR3, the DNA is TGTGCCTGGAGTAGGGGACAGGGCAATCAGCCCCAGCATTTT. This sequence encodes CAWSRGQGNQPQHF.

The chain uses TRBV4-1 and TRBJ1-4, with 7 bases lining up with TRBD1. With V trimmed by 2 bases and J by 0 bases, 3 bases remained unmatched. This CDR3 is built from 16 residues. CDR1 and CDR2 (germline): MGHRA, YSYEKL. CDR3: CASSQPGTATNEKLFF. The DNA for the CDR3 is TGCGCCAGCAGCCAACCTGGGACAGCAACTAATGAAAAACTGTTTTTT.

V gene TRBV6-5 combines with J gene TRBJ1-2; 7 bases agree with TRBD1. Trimming took 6 bases from V and 4 from J; bases not matched to a gene: 5. This CDR3 has 13 amino acids. Germline CDR1 reads MNHEY; CDR2 reads SVGAGI. The CDR3 loop is CASSGDRAYGYTF. The CDR3 DNA reads TGTGCCAGCAGCGGTGACAGGGCCTATGGCTACACCTTC.

V usage is TRBV5-1 and J usage is TRBJ2-7, with D possibly TRBD1 on 6 matching bases. Trimming stripped 4 bases from V and 4 bases from J, with 12 bases between. Germline V lookup: CDR1 SGHRS, CDR2 YFSETQ. The CDR3 has 13 amino acids. CDR3 sequence (DNA): TGCGCCAGCAGCCCACAGGGTGTATACGAGCAGTACTTC. It translates to CASSPQGVYEQYF.

With regard to this clone: The same CDR3 is also encoded by other DNA sequences in this sample. J is TRBJ1-1 and V is TRBV7-9, with 8 bases lining up with TRBD1. CDR3 length: 14 residues. The germline gives CDR1 SEHNR, CDR2 FQNEAQ (reference sequence). Trimming took 5 bases from V and 1 from J; bases not matched to a gene: 3. CDR3 sequence reads: CASSPGQGNTEAFF. The CDR3 region has the DNA TGTGCCAGCAGCCCAGGACAGGGGAACACTGAAGCTTTCTTT. Drawing the rest from reference TRBV7-9 and TRBJ1-1, the complete variable domain is DTGVSQNPRHKITKRGQNVTFRCDPISEHNRLYWYRQTLGQGPEFLTYFQNEAQLEKSRLLSDRFSAERPKGSFSTLEIQRTEQGDSAMYLCASSPGQGNTEAFFGQGTRLTVV.

J is TRBJ2-7 and V is TRBV2; 8 bases match TRBD1. The germline CDR1 and CDR2 sequences are SNHLY and FYNNEI. Trimming at V came to 3 bases and at J to 3 bases, leaving 7 bases not matched to a gene. This CDR3 is built from 15 residues. In DNA, the CDR3 is TGTGCCAGCAGTGATCTCGGACAGGGTAACTACGAGCAGTACTTC. Its translation: CASSDLGQGNYEQYF.

CDR3 nucleotide sequence: TGTGCCAGTAGTGGGCGGGAAAATTCACCCCTCCACTTT. Its protein product is CASSGRENSPLHF. The J gene is TRBJ1-6, the V gene TRBV19; no clear D gene. Per germline, CDR1 LNHDA and CDR2 SQIVND (reference sequence). Trimming left V 5 bases short and J 7 bases short, with 9 bases between. The CDR3 is made up of 13 amino acids. Filled out from reference TRBV19 and TRBJ1-6, the complete variable domain reads DGGITQSPKYLFRKEGQNVTLSCEQNLNHDAMYWYRQDPGQGLRLIYYSQIVNDFQKGDIAEGYSVSREKKESFPLTVTSAQKNPTAFYLCASSGRENSPLHFGNGTRLTVT.

As regards this clone: Other DNA sequences in the same sample also yield this CDR3. The chain links TRBV19 to TRBJ1-6, with a possible D match to TRBD1 (6 bases). The CDR3 contains 13 residues. From germline, CDR1 is LNHDA and CDR2 SQIVND (reference sequence). V lost 6 bases to trimming and J lost 7 bases, with 10 bases between them. CDR3 sequence reads: CASRDSLNSPLHF. The CDR3 DNA follows: TGTGCCAGTAGGGACAGTCTAAATTCACCCCTCCACTTT.

J is TRBJ2-7 and V is TRBV6-5; D is perhaps TRBD1 (6 bases). Trimming stripped 6 bases from V and 2 bases from J, with 11 bases between. Germline V gene data show CDR1 as MNHEY and CDR2 as SVGAGI. The CDR3 sequence is 13 residues long. The chain's CDR3 is CASRNRVTYEQYF. The CDR3 DNA follows: TGTGCCAGCAGAAACAGGGTAACCTACGAGCAGTACTTC.

The chain has TRBV6-2 or TRBV6-3 and TRBJ2-2, with 12 nucleotides matching TRBD2. This CDR3 is built from 18 residues. CDR1 is MNHEY, CDR2 SVGEGT, per germline. V lost 2 bases to trimming and J lost 2 bases; unmatched junction nucleotides: 6. The chain's CDR3 is CASSYETSGGLNTGELFF. In nucleotides, the CDR3 is TGTGCCAGCAGTTACGAAACTAGCGGGGGGCTCAACACCGGGGAGCTGTTTTTT.

The V and J genes are TRBV5-4 and TRBJ2-2; TRBD2 agrees at 10 bases. With V trimmed by 3 bases and J by 4 bases, 6 bases remained unmatched. CDR3 size: 16 residues. CDR1 and CDR2 (germline): SGHNT, YYREEE (reference sequence). CDR3 nucleotide sequence: TGTGCCAGCAGCTCGGCACTAGCGGGGTCCACCGGGGAGCTGTTTTTT. It specifies CASSSALAGSTGELFF. Full variable domain (outside the CDR3, taken from reference TRBV5-4 and TRBJ2-2): ETGVTQSPTHLIKTRGQQVTLRCSSQSGHNTVSWYQQALGQGPQFIFQYYREEENGRGNFPPRFSGLQFPNYSSELNVNALELDDSALYLCASSSALAGSTGELFFGEGSRLTVL.

This clone is a singleton in its sample. The V gene is TRBV6-6, the J gene TRBJ2-5; perhaps TRBD2 as D (6 bases). The CDR3 is made up of 14 amino acids. The germline CDR1 and CDR2 sequences are MNHNY and SVGAGI (reference sequence). V gave up 0 bases and J gave up 5 bases, with 10 bases separating them. The CDR3 reads CASSYSLAGETQYF. The CDR3 nucleotides read TGTGCCAGCAGTTACTCACTAGCAGGGGAGACCCAGTACTTC.